This entry lists 20 T cell receptor beta chains sequenced from one sample in a study of shared clonotypes between healthy human individuals. Naive CD8 cells were CD45RO-negative, positively selected for CCR7, excluding terminally differentiated effector memory CD45RA+ cells. Clones were sequenced by immunoSEQ multiplex PCR, and TCRdb holds only the in-frame ones, with some missing. This table has about 600,000 clones, just under 97% appearing once. The sequenced sample was naive CD8+ T cells sorted from blood. Every receptor here comes from a woman younger than 45 in good health.

The chain couples TRBV27 to TRBJ1-6; D unresolved. Deletions cut 2 bases from V and 6 bases from J, with 5 bases between. Germline V gene data show CDR1 as MNHEY and CDR2 as SMNVEV (reference sequence). The CDR3 covers 13 residues. For the CDR3, the DNA is TGTGCCAGCAGTTTAGCCCCTAATTCACCCCTCCACTTT. Encoded protein: CASSLAPNSPLHF.

A word on this clone: An end of the junction differs from the germline gene, which may be a read error. The chain is built from TRBV5-4 and TRBJ1-4; D ambiguous. CDR3 length equals 15 residues. Per the germline V gene, CDR1 is SGHNT and CDR2 is YYREEE (reference sequence). The DNA for the CDR3 is TGTGCCAGCAGTTTGGGGTATGCAACTAATGAAAAACTGTTTTTT. This translates into CASSLGYATNEKLFF.

This chain connects TRBV2 to TRBJ2-3, with a tentative D call TRBD2 (6 bases). CDR3 length: 14 residues. V was cut by 10 bases and J by 0 bases, with 14 bases left in between. The germline V gene encodes CDR1 SNHLY and CDR2 FYNNEI. CDR3 nucleotides: TGTGCCACCCAAGCGGGCCAGAGCACAGATACGCAGTATTTT. Its protein product is CATQAGQSTDTQYF. The variable domain in full, with the rest retrieved from reference TRBV2 and TRBJ2-3, is EPEVTQTPSHQVTQMGQEVILRCVPISNHLYFYWYRQILGQKVEFLVSFYNNEISEKSEIFDDQFSVERPDGSNFTLKIRSTKLEDSAMYFCATQAGQSTDTQYFGPGTRLTVL.

The table lists this clone with a count of one. For the CDR3, the DNA is TGTGCCAGTAGTGTCCAACCAAACTATGGCTACACCTTC. Encoded protein: CASSVQPNYGYTF. This rearrangement joins TRBV19 to TRBJ1-2; unclear D gene. There are 13 residues in the CDR3. The ends were cut back, 5 bases at V and 2 bases at J, with 9 bases in the middle. From germline, CDR1 is LNHDA and CDR2 SQIVND (reference sequence).

The chain has TRBV1 and TRBJ2-7; the table's D call, TRBD2, was not checked against the DNA. TRBV1 is a recognized pseudogene. The CDR3 covers 16 residues. Here the CDR3 DNA reads TGCACCAGCAGCCCAGAAGCGGGAAGCCACTCCTACGAGCAGTACTTC. Its translation: CTSSPEAGSHSYEQYF.

The rearrangement links TRBV27 to TRBJ2-3; 7 bases fit TRBD2. V shed 1 base and J 0 bases; nucleotides not matched to a gene: 10. From germline, CDR1 is MNHEY and CDR2 SMNVEV (reference sequence). There are 18 residues in the CDR3. The CDR3 DNA sequence: TGTGCCAGCAGTTTATTTGCGGGAGTCGCCTCTAGCACAGATACGCAGTATTTT. Its protein is CASSLFAGVASSTDTQYF.

The rearrangement joins TRBV2 to TRBJ1-1; 9 bases fit TRBD1. The V segment lost 6 bases and the J segment 11 bases; nucleotides outside the gene matches: 7. The CDR3 covers 12 residues. Germline V lookup: CDR1 SNHLY, CDR2 FYNNEI. The CDR3 sequence is CASRGAGTGAFF. DNA for the CDR3: TGTGCCAGCAGAGGGGCCGGGACAGGGGCTTTCTTT.

This chain joins TRBV2 and TRBJ2-5, with TRBD2 matching over 10 bases. Trimming cost V 6 bases and J 5 bases; bases outside gene matches: 6. The V gene's germline CDR1 is SNHLY and CDR2 FYNNEI. There are 14 residues in the CDR3. CDR3 sequence reads: CASRELAGDETQYF. The CDR3 DNA sequence: TGTGCCAGCAGGGAGCTAGCGGGAGATGAGACCCAGTACTTC.

The chain combines TRBV27 with TRBJ2-2; 9 nucleotides align to TRBD2. CDR1 is MNHEY, CDR2 SMNVEV, per germline (reference sequence). The CDR3 runs to 17 residues. With V trimmed by 1 base and J by 8 bases, 11 bases remained unmatched. DNA for the CDR3: TGTGCCAGCAGTTTATTAGCAGCTAGCGGGACTTCGGGGGAGCTGTTTTTT. It encodes CASSLLAASGTSGELFF.

The chain links TRBV5-6 to TRBJ2-7, with 7 positions matching TRBD1. The trim removed 6 bases at V and 11 bases at J, leaving 11 bases unmatched. This CDR3 comprises 12 residues. Germline V lookup: CDR1 SGHDT, CDR2 YYEEEE. The CDR3 reads CASTLGGLAEYF. The CDR3 DNA reads as TGTGCCAGCACCCTAGGGGGCCTAGCCGAGTACTTC.

This clone has only one observation. The V call is TRBV6-6, the J call TRBJ2-3, with 9 bases aligning to TRBD1. V was pared by 2 bases and J by 4 bases, with 4 bases of the junction left unmatched. This CDR3 comprises 15 residues. CDR1 and CDR2 from the germline V gene are MNHNY and SVGAGI (reference sequence). CDR3 nucleotides: TGTGCCAGCAGTTACGAGGGACAGGGCCCAGATACGCAGTATTTT. Its protein is CASSYEGQGPDTQYF.

V is TRBV30 and J is TRBJ2-7; D may be TRBD1 (6 bases). The CDR3 spans 14 residues. Per germline, CDR1 GTSNPN and CDR2 SVGIG (reference sequence). V dropped 2 bases and J dropped 2 bases, with 13 bases sitting between them. For the CDR3, the DNA is TGTGCCTGGAGTAGGTCCGGACAGACCTACGAGCAGTACTTC. Amino acid sequence: CAWSRSGQTYEQYF. Full variable domain (rest looked up from reference TRBV30 and TRBJ2-7): SQTIHQWPATLVQPVGSPLSLECTVEGTSNPNLYWYRQAAGRGLQLLFYSVGIGQISSEVPQNLSASRPQDRQFILSSKKLLLSDSGFYLCAWSRSGQTYEQYFGPGTRLTVT.

The CDR3 DNA sequence: TGTGCCAGCAGTTACCGGGGACAGCCCTACGAGCAGTACTTC. Its protein is CASSYRGQPYEQYF. The chain employs TRBV6-5 and TRBJ2-7; 7 bases line up with TRBD1. CDR1 and CDR2 from the germline V gene are MNHEY and SVGAGI. Unmatched junction bases numbered 3, after V lost 2 bases and J lost 2 bases. The CDR3 totals 14 residues.

The rearrangement links TRBV2 to TRBJ2-2, with 15 bases aligning to TRBD2. Germline values: CDR1 SNHLY, CDR2 FYNNEI. This CDR3 region has 16 residues. Trimming cost V 10 bases and J 1 base; bases outside gene matches: 4. The CDR3 is CATPGLAGGNTGELFF. Here the CDR3 DNA reads TGTGCCACCCCGGGACTAGCGGGAGGGAACACCGGGGAGCTGTTTTTT.

The rearrangement uses TRBV28 and TRBJ2-5; no clear D gene. From germline, CDR1 is MDHEN and CDR2 SYDVKM. Trimming shortened V by 2 bases and J by 11 bases, and 12 bases separated the two germline ends. The CDR3 loop spans 12 amino acids. In DNA form, the CDR3 reads TGTGCCAGCAGTTTACCTCGGCAAGAGCAGTACTTC. Translating gives CASSLPRQEQYF.

The rearrangement links TRBV10-3 to TRBJ2-1; 13 nucleotides line up with TRBD2. The V gene's germline CDR1 is ENHRY and CDR2 SYGVKD. V trimming: 0 bases; J trimming: 4 bases; junction bases outside the gene matches: 3. This CDR3 region has 17 residues. The CDR3 spells CAISESRTSGRYNEQFF. CDR3 DNA: TGTGCCATCAGTGAGTCACGGACTAGCGGGAGATACAATGAGCAGTTCTTC.

The chain couples TRBV2 to TRBJ2-2, with TRBD2 matching over 13 bases. V lost 6 bases, J lost 6 bases, and 13 bases stayed unmatched. Germline assignment: CDR1 SNHLY and CDR2 FYNNEI. This CDR3 region has 18 residues. CDR3 sequence reads: CASSGTSGTTTRAGELFF. Written as DNA, the CDR3 is TGTGCCAGCAGCGGGACTAGCGGGACCACGACACGGGCCGGGGAGCTGTTTTTT. Combining the CDR3 with reference TRBV2 and TRBJ2-2 gives the whole variable domain EPEVTQTPSHQVTQMGQEVILRCVPISNHLYFYWYRQILGQKVEFLVSFYNNEISEKSEIFDDQFSVERPDGSNFTLKIRSTKLEDSAMYFCASSGTSGTTTRAGELFFGEGSRLTVL.

The chain has TRBV29-1 and TRBJ2-7, with TRBD2 identical over 9 bases. V lost 6 bases to trimming and J lost 4 bases; unmatched junction nucleotides: 7. Germline V CDR1 and CDR2: SQVTM, ANQGSEA. CDR3 length equals 13 residues. The CDR3 nucleotides read TGCAGCGTGGTTAGCGGGAGTATTTACGAGCAGTACTTC. It is translated as CSVVSGSIYEQYF.

This chain links TRBV27 with TRBJ2-1; maybe TRBD1 (6 bases). Between the trimmed V and J ends, which lost 6 bases and 10 bases, there was a span of 25 bases. CDR1 is MNHEY and CDR2 is SMNVEV in the germline V gene (reference sequence). This CDR3 region has 16 residues. The CDR3 is CASRRPGTSVVDEQFF. CDR3 sequence (DNA): TGTGCCAGCAGACGTCCGGGGACAAGTGTAGTTGACGAGCAGTTCTTC.

V and J are TRBV5-6 and TRBJ2-6; 9 nucleotides align to TRBD1. Germline CDR1 and CDR2: SGHDT and YYEEEE. Trimming took 4 bases from V and 1 from J; bases not matched to a gene: 6. This CDR3 has 17 residues. CDR3 sequence reads: CASSRYRGLSGANVLTF. CDR3 nucleotides: TGTGCCAGCAGCAGGTACAGGGGGCTTTCTGGGGCCAACGTCCTGACTTTC. The full variable domain, in which reference TRBV5-6 and TRBJ2-6 provide the parts outside the CDR3, is DAGVTQSPTHLIKTRGQQVTLRCSPKSGHDTVSWYQQALGQGPQFIFQYYEEEERQRGNFPDRFSGHQFPNYSSELNVNALLLGDSALYLCASSRYRGLSGANVLTFGAGSRLTVL.